This T cell receptor (beta chain) is drawn from a study of response to subunit inactivated influenza vaccine. Study findings and constraints: Authors suggested each seasonal influenza vaccination recruits few new T cells.

V was clipped by 0 bases and J by 0 bases; unmatched bases: 7. This CDR3 is built from 16 residues. Germline V gene data show CDR1 as DFQATT and CDR2 as SNEGSKA (reference sequence). This clonotype was seen many times. Its antigen is unknown. One entry per CDR3 protein results from TCRdb running MiXCR on the RT-PCR reads. This sample has 400,000 to 650,000 distinct CDR3 sequences, with under 8.5% found just once. The TCR was taken from a man aged 50-75 years who received an inactivated influenza vaccine. The specimen comprised PBMCs from blood, sampled roughly 24 months after vaccination. The J gene is TRBJ1-1, the V gene TRBV20-1, with TRBD1 identical over 7 bases. The CDR3 DNA follows: TGCAGTGCTAGAGATCCACAGGGGTTCATGAACACTGAAGCTTTCTTT. Translated: CSARDPQGFMNTEAFF.